This is a list of T cell receptor beta chains from one sample in a study of blood T cell repertoires in COVID-19. Only in-frame clones appear in the TCRdb table, and some are missing; sequencing was by immunoSEQ multiplex PCR. The table has under 300,000 clones, approximately 83% seen once. Sequenced input: peripheral blood. These receptor sequences come from a man in his thirties or forties who had recovered from COVID-19. Each CDR3 is given with its conserved first and last residue. Fields, in order: clone size, V gene, J gene, D gene, CDR3 protein, CDR3 DNA. A D gene is named only where the DNA matches it firmly. Rows give clone size only sometimes, using once, few, many, or a class for an expanded clone.

clone_size: .
v_call: TRBV5-5
j_call: TRBJ2-7
d_call: .
cdr3_aa: CASSRGAGRNYEQYF
cdr3_nt: TGTGCCAGCAGCCGGGGGGCAGGACGCAATTACGAGCAGTACTTC

clone_size: .
v_call: TRBV7-6
j_call: TRBJ1-1
d_call: TRBD1
cdr3_aa: CASSPDRVAGRTEAFF
cdr3_nt: TGTGCCAGCAGCCCGGACAGGGTGGCAGGGAGGACTGAAGCTTTCTTT

clone_size: once
v_call: TRBV7-8
j_call: TRBJ1-5
d_call: .
cdr3_aa: CASSLARGENQPQHF
cdr3_nt: TGTGCCAGCAGCTTAGCGCGAGGTGAGAATCAGCCCCAGCATTTT

clone_size: .
v_call: TRBV5-1
j_call: TRBJ1-1
d_call: TRBD1
cdr3_aa: CASANRGNTEAFF
cdr3_nt: TGCGCCAGCGCAAACAGGGGGAACACTGAAGCTTTCTTT

clone_size: .
v_call: TRBV2
j_call: TRBJ2-2
d_call: .
cdr3_aa: CASTGGFTGELFF
cdr3_nt: TGTGCCAGCACGGGCGGGTTCACCGGGGAGCTGTTTTTT

clone_size: .
v_call: TRBV7-2
j_call: TRBJ2-7
d_call: TRBD2
cdr3_aa: CASSPPGGGLREQYF
cdr3_nt: TGTGCCAGCAGCCCACCAGGCGGGGGGCTTCGCGAGCAGTACTTC

clone_size: .
v_call: TRBV9
j_call: TRBJ2-1
d_call: .
cdr3_aa: CASSRETSYNEQFF
cdr3_nt: TGTGCCAGCAGTAGGGAGACCTCCTACAATGAGCAGTTCTTC

clone_size: .
v_call: TRBV5-1
j_call: TRBJ2-1
d_call: TRBD1
cdr3_aa: CASSLSTTQGASNEQFF
cdr3_nt: TGCGCCAGCAGCTTGTCCACCACCCAGGGGGCGAGCAATGAGCAGTTCTTC

clone_size: .
v_call: TRBV5-8
j_call: TRBJ1-5
d_call: TRBD1
cdr3_aa: CASSIGTVSNQPQHF
cdr3_nt: TGTGCCAGCAGCATCGGGACAGTTAGCAATCAGCCCCAGCATTTT

clone_size: .
v_call: TRBV4-1
j_call: TRBJ1-6
d_call: .
cdr3_aa: CASSRRTGGSPLHF
cdr3_nt: TGCGCCAGCAGCCGGAGAACAGGTGGCTCACCCCTCCACTTT

clone_size: .
v_call: TRBV7-2
j_call: TRBJ2-1
d_call: TRBD2
cdr3_aa: CASSLAGTSGHNEQFF
cdr3_nt: TGTGCCAGCAGCTTAGCGGGGACTAGCGGCCACAATGAGCAGTTCTTC

clone_size: few
v_call: TRBV3-1/TRBV3-2
j_call: TRBJ1-1
d_call: .
cdr3_aa: CASTLGWNTEAFF
cdr3_nt: TGTGCCAGCACTCTAGGTTGGAACACTGAAGCTTTCTTT

clone_size: .
v_call: TRBV5-1
j_call: TRBJ2-4
d_call: .
cdr3_aa: CASSPTPLAKNIQYF
cdr3_nt: TGCGCCAGCAGCCCCACTCCTCTAGCCAAAAACATTCAGTACTTC

clone_size: .
v_call: TRBV10-1
j_call: TRBJ1-1
d_call: .
cdr3_aa: CASSESPGYTEAFF
cdr3_nt: TGCGCCAGCAGTGAGTCGCCAGGGTACACTGAAGCTTTCTTT

clone_size: .
v_call: TRBV29-1
j_call: TRBJ2-5
d_call: .
cdr3_aa: CSVAQASRGETQYF
cdr3_nt: TGCAGCGTTGCACAAGCCTCCAGAGGGGAGACCCAGTACTTC

clone_size: .
v_call: TRBV2
j_call: TRBJ2-3
d_call: .
cdr3_aa: CASKAGSGWKTDTQYF
cdr3_nt: TGTGCCAGCAAGGCCGGGAGCGGGTGGAAAACAGATACGCAGTATTTT

clone_size: .
v_call: TRBV2
j_call: TRBJ2-3
d_call: .
cdr3_aa: CASRGSGRTQYF
cdr3_nt: TGTGCCAGCAGGGGGAGCGGGCGCACGCAGTATTTT

clone_size: .
v_call: TRBV7-9
j_call: TRBJ2-2
d_call: TRBD1
cdr3_aa: CASSFGQGVGTGELFF
cdr3_nt: TGTGCCAGCAGCTTTGGACAGGGGGTAGGCACCGGGGAGCTGTTTTTT

clone_size: .
v_call: TRBV24-1
j_call: TRBJ1-2
d_call: .
cdr3_aa: CATTGGDASGYTF
cdr3_nt: TGTGCCACCACGGGGGGGGACGCCTCTGGCTACACCTTC

clone_size: .
v_call: TRBV10-1
j_call: TRBJ2-5
d_call: .
cdr3_aa: CASSDSRDLETQYF
cdr3_nt: TGCGCCAGCAGTGACTCCCGGGATCTGGAGACCCAGTACTTC

clone_size: .
v_call: TRBV5-4
j_call: TRBJ2-1
d_call: TRBD2
cdr3_aa: CASSPGTSGGRPNEQFF
cdr3_nt: TGTGCCAGCAGCCCTGGGACTAGCGGGGGCCGACCCAATGAGCAGTTCTTC

clone_size: .
v_call: TRBV19
j_call: TRBJ1-5
d_call: .
cdr3_aa: CASSITGSFSPQHF
cdr3_nt: TGTGCCAGTAGTATCACAGGGAGTTTTTCGCCCCAGCATTTT

clone_size: .
v_call: TRBV10-3
j_call: TRBJ1-1
d_call: .
cdr3_aa: CAISESETVKAFF
cdr3_nt: TGTGCCATCAGTGAGTCCGAAACTGTTAAAGCTTTCTTT

clone_size: few
v_call: TRBV10-2
j_call: TRBJ1-1
d_call: .
cdr3_aa: CASTLGGIGEAFF
cdr3_nt: TGCGCCAGCACTCTCGGAGGGATCGGAGAAGCTTTCTTT

clone_size: .
v_call: TRBV5-4
j_call: TRBJ2-3
d_call: .
cdr3_aa: CASSNNPRLATDTQYF
cdr3_nt: TGTGCCAGCAGCAATAACCCCCGGCTAGCGACAGATACGCAGTATTTT

clone_size: once
v_call: TRBV7-2
j_call: TRBJ1-1
d_call: TRBD1
cdr3_aa: CASRPGTGSTEAFF
cdr3_nt: TGTGCCAGCAGACCGGGGACAGGGAGCACTGAAGCTTTCTTT

clone_size: .
v_call: TRBV19
j_call: TRBJ2-2
d_call: TRBD1
cdr3_aa: CASSRGGDRASYNTGELFF
cdr3_nt: TGTGCCAGTAGTCGCGGCGGGGACAGGGCCTCATATAACACCGGGGAGCTGTTTTTT

clone_size: .
v_call: TRBV7-9
j_call: TRBJ1-1
d_call: .
cdr3_aa: CASSWTEMNTEAFF
cdr3_nt: TGTGCCAGCAGCTGGACAGAAATGAACACTGAAGCTTTCTTT

clone_size: .
v_call: TRBV6-5
j_call: TRBJ1-2
d_call: .
cdr3_aa: CASRALGRTGYTF
cdr3_nt: TGTGCCAGCAGAGCGCTTGGCCGGACAGGCTACACCTTC

clone_size: .
v_call: TRBV5-1
j_call: TRBJ2-3
d_call: TRBD1
cdr3_aa: CASSLGPPGQGGDTQYF
cdr3_nt: TGCGCCAGCAGCCTGGGGCCCCCGGGACAGGGGGGAGATACGCAGTATTTT

clone_size: .
v_call: TRBV28
j_call: TRBJ1-5
d_call: .
cdr3_aa: CASSDTGRVIAQPQHF
cdr3_nt: TGTGCCAGCAGTGATACAGGGAGGGTCATAGCTCAGCCCCAGCATTTT

clone_size: .
v_call: TRBV19
j_call: TRBJ1-6
d_call: .
cdr3_aa: CASNLRNSPLHF
cdr3_nt: TGTGCCAGCAACCTTCGGAATTCACCCCTCCACTTT

clone_size: few
v_call: TRBV5-6
j_call: TRBJ1-2
d_call: TRBD1
cdr3_aa: CASSFGQGKAF
cdr3_nt: TGTGCCAGCAGCTTTGGACAGGGGAAAGCCTTC